Listed here is a single T cell receptor beta chain. In the same sample, other DNA sequences code for this CDR3. Extracted RNA was reverse transcribed into cDNA, the sequencing template. Sequenced by immunoSEQ multiplex PCR; TCRdb stores in-frame clones only, minus some. The sample shows over 80,000 clones, 44% of them seen only once. The CDR3 is 14 residues long. Trimming removed 3 bases from V and 4 bases from J; junction bases left unmatched: 3. The germline gives CDR1 SQVTM, CDR2 ANQGSEA. The sample comes from a study of CD8+ T cells in alopecia areata. The treatment denotes: oral pan-JAK inhibitor, 5-10 mg twice daily.

Here the sequenced sample was CD8+ T cells sorted from blood, taken at week 24, from a patient treated with tofacitinib. The V call is TRBV29-1, the J call TRBJ2-7, with 13 bases fitting TRBD2. This clonotype was obtained from a human donor with alopecia areata. CDR3 sequence (DNA): TGCAGCGTTGACGGGACTAGCGGGACGTACGAGCAGTACTTC. It translates to CSVDGTSGTYEQYF.